This entry lists 20 T cell receptor beta chains sequenced from one sample in a study of control samples from healthy donors and cancer patients. The protocol was immunoSEQ multiplex PCR, while the TCRdb copy is restricted to in-frame clones and leaves out a portion. The data contain around 99,000 clones, 85% to 90% of them singletons. Sequencing was done on a sample of blood. Receptors originate from a woman in her forties or fifties in good health.

This rearrangement joins TRBV6-2 or TRBV6-3 to TRBJ2-5; D may match TRBD1 or TRBD2 (6 bases each). The CDR3 consists of 15 residues. V was cut by 2 bases and J by 5 bases, with 15 bases left in between. The germline gives CDR1 MNHEY, CDR2 SVGEGT. In DNA, the CDR3 is TGTGCCAGCAGTTACACGGGGGCCGGCCGGGAGACCCAGTACTTC. Protein: CASSYTGAGRETQYF.

This chain connects TRBV5-3 to TRBJ1-5, with 9 bases fitting TRBD1. TRBV5-3 is placed among ORFs of uncertain function. The CDR3 runs 19 residues. V was clipped by 3 bases and J by 1 base; unmatched bases: 14. The CDR3 spells CARSCPRDREFWSNQPQHF. The CDR3 DNA follows: TGTGCCAGAAGCTGCCCGAGGGACAGGGAATTTTGGAGCAATCAGCCCCAGCATTTT.

The chain employs TRBV24-1 and TRBJ2-5; 8 bases agree with TRBD2. This CDR3 comprises 15 residues. Per germline, CDR1 KGHDR and CDR2 SFDVKD. J gave up 5 bases and V 2 bases, and 6 bases lay outside the gene matches. CDR3 protein: CATSDSRGAPETQYF. CDR3 in DNA: TGTGCCACCAGTGATTCGCGGGGGGCCCCGGAGACCCAGTACTTC.

The V and J genes are TRBV14 and TRBJ1-5; unclear D gene. V lost 0 bases, J lost 4 bases, and 7 bases lay in between. Germline loops: CDR1 SGHDN, CDR2 FVKESK. The CDR3 contains 14 residues. The CDR3 loop reads CASSQEGGNQPQHF. In DNA form, the CDR3 reads TGTGCCAGCAGCCAAGAGGGCGGGAATCAGCCCCAGCATTTT.

The rearrangement uses TRBV24-1 and TRBJ1-5; 9 positions agree with TRBD1. The V and J ends lost 3 bases and 7 bases, in that order; junction bases with no gene match: 6. This CDR3 has 15 residues. From germline, CDR1 is KGHDR and CDR2 SFDVKD. The CDR3 loop reads CATSDRTGTGQPQHF. As DNA, the CDR3 is TGTGCCACCAGTGATAGGACAGGGACAGGGCAGCCCCAGCATTTT.

This clone was picked up a small number of times. The chain carries TRBV10-1 and TRBJ2-1; D perhaps matches TRBD1 (5 bases). V lost 4 bases and J 9 bases, leaving 10 bases between the germline ends. CDR3 length: 12 residues. Germline V CDR1 and CDR2: WNHNN, SYGVQD (reference sequence). CDR3 loop: CASSAGNGEQFF. CDR3 sequence (DNA): TGCGCCAGCAGTGCAGGGAACGGTGAGCAGTTCTTC.

The V and J genes are TRBV4-1 and TRBJ2-4; no definite D call. Germline loops: CDR1 MGHRA, CDR2 YSYEKL. The germline V and J ends were trimmed by 0 bases and 0 bases, with 9 bases remaining between them. This CDR3 has 16 amino acids. The CDR3 region is CASSQEQRLAKNIQYF. CDR3 bases: TGCGCCAGCAGCCAAGAACAACGTTTAGCCAAAAACATTCAGTACTTC.

Here the CDR3 reads CASSLDGLIRYGYTF. The CDR3 coding sequence is TGCGCCAGCAGCTTGGACGGCTTGATAAGATATGGCTACACCTTC. The chain uses TRBV5-1 and TRBJ1-2; no definite D call. The germline V and J ends were trimmed by 0 bases and 5 bases, with 14 bases remaining between them. The CDR3 has 15 amino acids. Germline values: CDR1 SGHRS, CDR2 YFSETQ.

This chain links TRBV6-5 with TRBJ2-3; 7 bases align to TRBD2. Germline V gene data show CDR1 as MNHEY and CDR2 as SVGAGI. Unmatched junction bases numbered 9, after V lost 8 bases and J lost 4 bases. The CDR3 contains 14 residues. CDR3 region: CASRRGDHSDTQYF. CDR3 DNA sequence: TGTGCCAGCCGCCGGGGGGACCATTCAGATACGCAGTATTTT.

The CDR3 DNA sequence: TGTGCCAGCAGCTTATGGCAGGGGCTAAGCACCGGGGAGCTGTTTTTT. Its translation: CASSLWQGLSTGELFF. The genes are TRBV11-2 and TRBJ2-2; D possibly corresponds to TRBD1 (6 bases). The germline gives CDR1 SGHAT, CDR2 FQNNGV. The CDR3 length is 16 residues. Trimming cost V 2 bases and J 4 bases, with 14 bases left between them.

This chain uses TRBV7-9 with TRBJ2-3; D might be TRBD1 (7 bases). The CDR3 totals 19 residues. The V end was cut by 3 bases, the J end by 4 bases, with 26 bases between. The germline gives CDR1 SEHNR, CDR2 FQNEAQ (reference sequence). CDR3 sequence: CASSFLLEYRGGIPDTQYF. CDR3 nucleotide sequence: TGTGCCAGCAGCTTTCTCTTAGAGTACAGGGGAGGAATCCCAGATACGCAGTATTTT. The complete variable domain, with remaining parts taken from reference TRBV7-9 and TRBJ2-3, reads DTGVSQNPRHKITKRGQNVTFRCDPISEHNRLYWYRQTLGQGPEFLTYFQNEAQLEKSRLLSDRFSAERPKGSFSTLEIQRTEQGDSAMYLCASSFLLEYRGGIPDTQYFGPGTRLTVL.

The sample holds a few counts of this clone. The chain recombines TRBV30 with TRBJ1-1, with 7 bases identical to TRBD1. The CDR3 loop spans 13 amino acids. Losses at the gene ends were 8 bases for V and 4 bases for J; bases not matched to a gene: 10. Germline V gene data show CDR1 as GTSNPN and CDR2 as SVGIG (reference sequence). The CDR3 DNA sequence: TGTGCCAAACTGACGGGGGACAGCACTGAAGCTTTCTTT. It codes for CAKLTGDSTEAFF.

This clone was observed a single time. As DNA, the CDR3 is TGTGCCAGCAGCCAGGGGACAAGGGACACTGAAGCTTTCTTT. It encodes CASSQGTRDTEAFF. The chain uses TRBV14 and TRBJ1-1; TRBD1 might be the D (6 bases). Germline CDR1 reads SGHDN; CDR2 reads FVKESK. The CDR3 runs to 14 residues. V was shortened by 3 bases and J by 3 bases, with 11 bases between the two germline ends.

By share, this clone ranks as medium-sized. V gene TRBV9 combines with J gene TRBJ2-1; D tentatively reads TRBD1 or TRBD2 (5 bases each). The CDR3 has 14 residues. Germline V CDR1 and CDR2: SGDLS, YYNGEE. V shed 3 bases and J shed 5 bases, with 12 bases lying between them. CDR3 sequence: CASSAGDQHNEQFF. The CDR3 DNA follows: TGTGCCAGCAGCGCCGGGGACCAGCACAATGAGCAGTTCTTC. Using reference TRBV9 and TRBJ2-1 for the parts outside the CDR3, the full variable domain is DSGVTQTPKHLITATGQRVTLRCSPRSGDLSVYWYQQSLDQGLQFLIQYYNGEERAKGNILERFSAQQFPDLHSELNLSSLELGDSALYFCASSAGDQHNEQFFGPGTRLTVL.

The rearrangement uses TRBV30 and TRBJ2-1; 9 bases line up with TRBD1. Trimming at V came to 3 bases and at J to 3 bases, leaving 3 bases not matched to a gene. CDR1 is GTSNPN, CDR2 SVGIG, per germline (reference sequence). The CDR3 length is 14 residues. CDR3 nucleotide sequence: TGTGCCTGGAGAGGACAGGGGATCTACAATGAGCAGTTCTTC. Amino acid sequence: CAWRGQGIYNEQFF. Complete variable domain (other parts from reference TRBV30 and TRBJ2-1): SQTIHQWPATLVQPVGSPLSLECTVEGTSNPNLYWYRQAAGRGLQLLFYSVGIGQISSEVPQNLSASRPQDRQFILSSKKLLLSDSGFYLCAWRGQGIYNEQFFGPGTRLTVL.

Here the CDR3 reads CASSIDRGPYEQYV. CDR3 nucleotide sequence: TGTGCCAGCAGCATAGACAGGGGGCCATACGAGCAGTACGTC. The chain carries TRBV11-2 and TRBJ2-7; 10 bases are a match to TRBD1. This CDR3 has 14 residues. Germline loops: CDR1 SGHAT, CDR2 FQNNGV.

The V and J genes are TRBV27 and TRBJ1-2; 7 nucleotides match TRBD1. The germline CDR1 and CDR2 sequences are MNHEY and SMNVEV (reference sequence). The CDR3 length is 15 residues. After removal of 4 bases from V and 7 bases from J, the junction contained 12 bases not matched to a gene. CDR3 region: CASSSTLQGVGGYTF. The CDR3 coding sequence is TGTGCCAGCAGTTCAACCCTGCAGGGGGTAGGTGGCTACACCTTC.

V and J are TRBV3-1 (or the pseudogene TRBV3-2) and TRBJ2-7; 7 nucleotides line up with TRBD1. The CDR3 spans 14 residues. The germline V gene has CDR1 LGHDT and CDR2 YNNKEL (reference sequence). Trimming took 3 bases from V and 2 from J; bases not matched to a gene: 4. The CDR3 DNA reads TGTGCCAGCAGCCAGGCAGGGGGTCCCTACGAGCAGTACTTC. Translation gives CASSQAGGPYEQYF.

In this sample, this clone turned up a few times. This chain connects TRBV4-1 to TRBJ2-5, with D possibly being TRBD1 or TRBD2 (5 bases each). Germline V gives CDR1 MGHRA, CDR2 YSYEKL. The CDR3 covers 15 residues. The V end lost 4 bases, the J end lost 4 bases, and 16 bases lay between the germline ends. Here the CDR3 reads CASSLQDFLGETQYF. The CDR3 bases are TGCGCCAGCAGCCTACAGGACTTCCTAGGAGAGACCCAGTACTTC.

V is TRBV4-3 and J is TRBJ2-2, with D possibly being TRBD1 (6 bases). This CDR3 is built from 15 residues. CDR1 is LGHNA and CDR2 is YSLEER in the germline V gene. Trimming removed 4 bases from V and 13 bases from J, with 22 bases in between. CDR3 in DNA: TGCGCCAGCAGCCGAGACGACAGGCCCGGCGGTGGGCTGTTTTTT. Translated, it gives CASSRDDRPGGGLFF.